This TCR beta chain originates from a study of control samples from healthy donors and cancer patients. The repertoire was sequenced with immunoSEQ multiplex PCR; TCRdb's copy has only in-frame clones and lacks some. There are 140,000 to 150,000 clones in the sample; under 95% occur only once, and almost 6% lies in the top ten. There are 15 residues in the CDR3. Trimming shortened V by 3 bases and J by 6 bases, and 16 bases separated the two germline ends. Germline lookup yields CDR1 SGHTA and CDR2 FQGNSA. The V gene is TRBV7-2, the J gene TRBJ2-3, with D perhaps TRBD1 or TRBD2 (5 bases each). Material: blood. This sequence originates from a man aged 18 to 29 in good health. This CDR3 reads CASSFAGAPGDTQYF. CDR3 DNA: TGTGCCAGCAGCTTTGCTGGGGCCCCGGGGGATACGCAGTATTTT.